A selection of T cell receptor beta chains follows, all from one sample in a study of cytomegalovirus exposure and HLA in healthy donors. Sequencing was performed with immunoSEQ multiplex PCR; in TCRdb, only in-frame clones are kept and a portion is missing. This sample has 130,000 or so clones, with 75% to 80% found just once. Specimen: PBMCs. The receptors come from a female donor in good health and CMV-seronegative. The CDR3 runs from the conserved cysteine through the conserved F or W. Fields, in order: D gene, V gene, J gene, clone size, CDR3 DNA, CDR3 protein. The D gene is left open where the match is weak. The size of a clone is reported for some rows only, either as once, few or many, or as a class for expanded clones.

D gene: NA; V gene: TRBV19; J gene: TRBJ1-5; clone size: few; CDR3 DNA: TGTGCCAGTAGTATCCCCACAGCAAGCAATCAGCCCCAGCATTTT; CDR3 protein: CASSIPTASNQPQHF
D gene: NA; V gene: TRBV29-1; J gene: TRBJ2-7; clone size: NA; CDR3 DNA: TGCAGCGTTGATCCCGGGAGCTCCTACGAGCAGTACTTC; CDR3 protein: CSVDPGSSYEQYF
D gene: NA; V gene: TRBV28; J gene: TRBJ1-5; clone size: NA; CDR3 DNA: TGTGCCAGCAGCATAGGGGACTATAGCAATCAGCCCCAGCATTTT; CDR3 protein: CASSIGDYSNQPQHF
D gene: NA; V gene: TRBV27; J gene: TRBJ1-3; clone size: NA; CDR3 DNA: TGTGCCAGCAGTTTGAGTGGGGCGACTGGAAACACCATATATTTT; CDR3 protein: CASSLSGATGNTIYF
D gene: NA; V gene: TRBV13; J gene: TRBJ2-7; clone size: NA; CDR3 DNA: TGTGCCAGCAGCTTCGGTCGAAACGAGCAGTACTTC; CDR3 protein: CASSFGRNEQYF
D gene: NA; V gene: TRBV5-1; J gene: TRBJ1-1; clone size: NA; CDR3 DNA: TGCGCCAGCAGCTTGGCGCCGCCCGTTCGACAATACACTGAAGCTTTCTTT; CDR3 protein: CASSLAPPVRQYTEAFF
D gene: NA; V gene: TRBV7-8; J gene: TRBJ1-2; clone size: NA; CDR3 DNA: TGTGCCAGCAGCTTAGACGGGAATAGCGTACTCAAATCTGGCTACACCTTC; CDR3 protein: CASSLDGNSVLKSGYTF
D gene: NA; V gene: TRBV9; J gene: TRBJ1-3; clone size: NA; CDR3 DNA: TGTGCCAGCAGCTTTTCGACAGCCTTCTCTGGAAACACCATATATTTT; CDR3 protein: CASSFSTAFSGNTIYF
D gene: TRBD1; V gene: TRBV11-3; J gene: TRBJ2-1; clone size: NA; CDR3 DNA: TGTGCCAGCAGCTTAAGGGGGCCACGGGAGCAGTTCTTC; CDR3 protein: CASSLRGPREQFF
D gene: TRBD2; V gene: TRBV10-1; J gene: TRBJ2-7; clone size: NA; CDR3 DNA: TGCGCCAGCAGTGAGCTAGCGGGTAGCTCCTACGAGCAGTACTTC; CDR3 protein: CASSELAGSSYEQYF
D gene: NA; V gene: TRBV25-1; J gene: TRBJ2-6; clone size: few; CDR3 DNA: TGTGCCAGCATGACAGGATGGAGCTCTGGGGCCAACGTCCTGACTTTC; CDR3 protein: CASMTGWSSGANVLTF
D gene: NA; V gene: TRBV4-1; J gene: TRBJ1-1; clone size: once; CDR3 DNA: TGCGCCAGCAGCCAAGATGCTAGGGGCGCAGGTGAAGCTTTCTTT; CDR3 protein: CASSQDARGAGEAFF
D gene: TRBD2; V gene: TRBV27; J gene: TRBJ2-5; clone size: NA; CDR3 DNA: TGTCCTCCTAGGCTTGAGGCTAGCGGACCCGTCAACCAAGAGACCCAGTACTTC; CDR3 protein: CPPRLEASGPVNQETQYF
D gene: TRBD1; V gene: TRBV29-1; J gene: TRBJ1-1; clone size: NA; CDR3 DNA: TGCAGCGTTGCCCTGGACAGGGAAGCTTTCTTT; CDR3 protein: CSVALDREAFF
D gene: TRBD2; V gene: TRBV5-5; J gene: TRBJ2-3; clone size: NA; CDR3 DNA: TGTGCCAGCAGCTGGGAAATCGGGACTAGCGGGGGGGCCGTCTATACGCAGTATTTT; CDR3 protein: CASSWEIGTSGGAVYTQYF
D gene: TRBD2; V gene: TRBV10-3; J gene: TRBJ2-3; clone size: NA; CDR3 DNA: TGTGCCATCAGTTTAGCGGGTGAGGGCACAGATACGCAGTATTTT; CDR3 protein: CAISLAGEGTDTQYF
D gene: NA; V gene: TRBV4-1; J gene: TRBJ2-5; clone size: NA; CDR3 DNA: TGCGCCAGCAGCCAAGTAGAGTACCAAGAGACCCAGTACTTC; CDR3 protein: CASSQVEYQETQYF
D gene: NA; V gene: TRBV6-5; J gene: TRBJ1-3; clone size: few; CDR3 DNA: TGTGCCAGCAGTCGGACAGTTGAGGGTGGAAACACCATATATTTT; CDR3 protein: CASSRTVEGGNTIYF
D gene: TRBD2; V gene: TRBV13; J gene: TRBJ2-3; clone size: NA; CDR3 DNA: TGTGCCAGCAGCTCTGTAGCGGGAATCACAGATACGCAGTATTTT; CDR3 protein: CASSSVAGITDTQYF
D gene: NA; V gene: TRBV19; J gene: TRBJ2-3; clone size: NA; CDR3 DNA: TGTGCCAGTACCACGTGGCGCGGGCCCTCCACAGATACGCAGTATTTT; CDR3 protein: CASTTWRGPSTDTQYF
D gene: TRBD2; V gene: TRBV27; J gene: TRBJ2-7; clone size: NA; CDR3 DNA: TGTGCCAGCAGTTCGCGGACTAGCGGGAGTATGGACGAGCAGTACTTC; CDR3 protein: CASSSRTSGSMDEQYF
D gene: TRBD1; V gene: TRBV7-9; J gene: TRBJ1-2; clone size: once; CDR3 DNA: TGTGCCAGCAGCTCAAATTTAAGGGGGCCTGGTGGCTACACCTTC; CDR3 protein: CASSSNLRGPGGYTF
D gene: NA; V gene: TRBV29-1; J gene: TRBJ1-5; clone size: NA; CDR3 DNA: TGCAGCGCGCGAGCGGATAGCAATCAGCCCCAGCATTTT; CDR3 protein: CSARADSNQPQHF
D gene: NA; V gene: TRBV28; J gene: TRBJ1-2; clone size: NA; CDR3 DNA: TGTGCCAGCAGTACAGGGCTGGGAAACTATGGCTACACCTTC; CDR3 protein: CASSTGLGNYGYTF
D gene: NA; V gene: TRBV2; J gene: TRBJ1-2; clone size: NA; CDR3 DNA: TGTGCCAGCAGTGAATTGGTTACAGGGCCCCTCTATGGCTACACCTTC; CDR3 protein: CASSELVTGPLYGYTF
D gene: TRBD2; V gene: TRBV14; J gene: TRBJ2-7; clone size: once; CDR3 DNA: TGTGCCAGCAGCCCGATATCCGGGACTAGCGGGAGGAGCTCCTACGAGCAGTACTTC; CDR3 protein: CASSPISGTSGRSSYEQYF
D gene: NA; V gene: TRBV29-1; J gene: TRBJ2-7; clone size: NA; CDR3 DNA: TGCAGCGTTGTGGCGGGCTACGAGCAGTACTTC; CDR3 protein: CSVVAGYEQYF
D gene: NA; V gene: TRBV4-1; J gene: TRBJ1-1; clone size: NA; CDR3 DNA: TGCGCCAGCAGCCTCCTCAGGGTATTGCGGACTGAAGCTTTCTTT; CDR3 protein: CASSLLRVLRTEAFF
D gene: TRBD1; V gene: TRBV5-1; J gene: TRBJ2-5; clone size: NA; CDR3 DNA: TGCGCCAGCGAGACAGGGGGCAGGAAGGAGACCCAGTACTTC; CDR3 protein: CASETGGRKETQYF
D gene: TRBD1; V gene: TRBV5-1; J gene: TRBJ2-7; clone size: NA; CDR3 DNA: TGCGCCAGCAGCTTGGAGGGACAGGGGGCGACCTACGAGCAGTACTTC; CDR3 protein: CASSLEGQGATYEQYF
D gene: NA; V gene: TRBV5-4; J gene: TRBJ2-3; clone size: NA; CDR3 DNA: TGTGCCAGCAGCTTACGAACAGGGTCCGACACAGATACGCAGTATTTT; CDR3 protein: CASSLRTGSDTDTQYF
D gene: TRBD1; V gene: TRBV6-1; J gene: TRBJ1-5; clone size: NA; CDR3 DNA: TGTGCCAGCAAACGAGACAGGGGACCCCAGCCCCAGCATTTT; CDR3 protein: CASKRDRGPQPQHF
D gene: TRBD1; V gene: TRBV5-6; J gene: TRBJ1-1; clone size: NA; CDR3 DNA: TGCGCCAGCAGGAATACAGGGGAATCTTTGAACACTGAAGCTTTCTTT; CDR3 protein: CASRNTGESLNTEAFF
D gene: NA; V gene: TRBV25-1; J gene: TRBJ2-2; clone size: few; CDR3 DNA: TGTGCCAGCAGTCAGGCAGGGAAGAATGCCGGGGAGCTGTTTTTT; CDR3 protein: CASSQAGKNAGELFF
D gene: NA; V gene: TRBV7-9; J gene: TRBJ2-1; clone size: NA; CDR3 DNA: TGTGCCAGCAGCATGAGCCCCGGGACAAGAAATGAGCAGTTCTTC; CDR3 protein: CASSMSPGTRNEQFF
D gene: TRBD2; V gene: TRBV19; J gene: TRBJ2-3; clone size: few; CDR3 DNA: TGTGCCAGTAGTGGGTTAGCGGGAAATGAAGATACGCAGTATTTT; CDR3 protein: CASSGLAGNEDTQYF
D gene: TRBD1; V gene: TRBV7-9; J gene: TRBJ2-5; clone size: NA; CDR3 DNA: TGTGCCAGCAGCTTAAAAGGACAGGGTGGTAAGACCCAGTACTTC; CDR3 protein: CASSLKGQGGKTQYF
D gene: TRBD1; V gene: TRBV27; J gene: TRBJ1-2; clone size: NA; CDR3 DNA: TGTGCCAGCAGCTTACGTACAGGGGGTGGCTACACCTTC; CDR3 protein: CASSLRTGGGYTF
D gene: NA; V gene: TRBV10-1; J gene: TRBJ1-1; clone size: NA; CDR3 DNA: TGCGCCAGCAGGGACAGCCAGAACACTGAAGCTTTCTTT; CDR3 protein: CASRDSQNTEAFF
D gene: NA; V gene: TRBV6-5; J gene: TRBJ1-3; clone size: NA; CDR3 DNA: TGTGCCAGCAGTTGGGGGCAGCCTTCCTCCGGAAACACCATATATTTT; CDR3 protein: CASSWGQPSSGNTIYF
D gene: NA; V gene: TRBV7-6; J gene: TRBJ1-1; clone size: NA; CDR3 DNA: TGTGCCAGCAGCCCAGGCCGGGGAAACACTGAAGCTTTCTTT; CDR3 protein: CASSPGRGNTEAFF
D gene: TRBD1; V gene: TRBV6-1; J gene: TRBJ2-3; clone size: NA; CDR3 DNA: TGTGCGACAGGGGAGGTAGATACGCAGTATTTT; CDR3 protein: CATGEVDTQYF
D gene: NA; V gene: TRBV6-6; J gene: TRBJ2-5; clone size: NA; CDR3 DNA: TGTGCCAGCAGTAACTCAGGGGTTCTAGAGACCCAGTACTTC; CDR3 protein: CASSNSGVLETQYF
D gene: NA; V gene: TRBV5-1; J gene: TRBJ2-5; clone size: NA; CDR3 DNA: TGCGCCAGCAGCTACCTGGGAGCCTCCGAGACCCAGTACTTC; CDR3 protein: CASSYLGASETQYF
D gene: NA; V gene: TRBV5-1; J gene: TRBJ2-2; clone size: NA; CDR3 DNA: TGCGCCAGCAGCTTACGGCAGGGGCCCGGGGAGCTGTTTTTT; CDR3 protein: CASSLRQGPGELFF
D gene: TRBD1; V gene: TRBV7-9; J gene: TRBJ1-2; clone size: NA; CDR3 DNA: TGTGCCAGCAGCTCCGACAGGGGTAACTATGGCTACACCTTC; CDR3 protein: CASSSDRGNYGYTF
D gene: TRBD1; V gene: TRBV5-1; J gene: TRBJ2-7; clone size: NA; CDR3 DNA: TGCGCCAGCAGCCCTTCGGGGGGACAGGGAACCTACGAGCAGTACTTC; CDR3 protein: CASSPSGGQGTYEQYF
D gene: NA; V gene: TRBV6-1; J gene: TRBJ2-7; clone size: few; CDR3 DNA: TGTGCCACCTACACCCCACACACGGGCTCCTACGAGCAGTACTTC; CDR3 protein: CATYTPHTGSYEQYF
D gene: TRBD1; V gene: TRBV18; J gene: TRBJ1-1; clone size: NA; CDR3 DNA: TGTGCCAGCTCGCAACTTGGGACAGGGACGAACACTGAAGCTTTCTTT; CDR3 protein: CASSQLGTGTNTEAFF
D gene: NA; V gene: TRBV18; J gene: TRBJ2-7; clone size: NA; CDR3 DNA: TGTGCCAGCTCACCACCGAATGTCCAGCGGGCCACCTACGAGCAGTACTTC; CDR3 protein: CASSPPNVQRATYEQYF
D gene: NA; V gene: TRBV2; J gene: TRBJ2-7; clone size: NA; CDR3 DNA: TGTGCCAGCAGCGACCCTAGACAGGAGCAGTACTTC; CDR3 protein: CASSDPRQEQYF
D gene: NA; V gene: TRBV27; J gene: TRBJ1-2; clone size: NA; CDR3 DNA: TGTGCCAGCAGTTTGAAACTATCTGGAGATGGCTACACCTTC; CDR3 protein: CASSLKLSGDGYTF
D gene: TRBD1; V gene: TRBV5-4; J gene: TRBJ1-1; clone size: NA; CDR3 DNA: TGTGCCAGCAGCTGGAAGGACAGGGTGTTGTCTGAAGCTTTCTTT; CDR3 protein: CASSWKDRVLSEAFF
D gene: NA; V gene: TRBV25-1; J gene: TRBJ2-3; clone size: NA; CDR3 DNA: TGTGCCAGCAGTAGAGCGGGGACAAACACAGATACGCAGTATTTT; CDR3 protein: CASSRAGTNTDTQYF
D gene: TRBD2; V gene: TRBV5-1; J gene: TRBJ2-5; clone size: NA; CDR3 DNA: TGCGCCAGCAGCCTCGGACTAGCGGGAGCTTCGGAGACCCAGTACTTC; CDR3 protein: CASSLGLAGASETQYF
D gene: NA; V gene: TRBV5-4; J gene: TRBJ1-1; clone size: few; CDR3 DNA: TGTGCCAGCCTTACTCGCATGAGGGACACTGAAGCTTTCTTT; CDR3 protein: CASLTRMRDTEAFF
D gene: NA; V gene: TRBV7-9; J gene: TRBJ2-5; clone size: NA; CDR3 DNA: TGTGCCAGCAGTCCTAACCTTGTAGGGGGAGAGACCCAGTACTTC; CDR3 protein: CASSPNLVGGETQYF
D gene: NA; V gene: TRBV7-3; J gene: TRBJ1-1; clone size: few; CDR3 DNA: TGTGCCAGCAGCGCCAACGGGAACACTGAAGCTTTCTTT; CDR3 protein: CASSANGNTEAFF